The rows below give T cell receptor beta chains drawn from one sample of a study of OX40 agonist ivuxolimab in advanced cancers. This table comes from immunoSEQ multiplex PCR, and its TCRdb copy is limited to in-frame clones, with some not included. The data contain some 85,000 clones, 75% to 95% of them singletons. The material was CD4+ or CD8+ T cells sorted from blood, obtained in a trial of the OX40 agonist ivuxolimab. Receptors were obtained from an adult with an advanced solid tumor such as melanoma, head and neck, liver or kidney cancer. Both conserved end residues are part of each CDR3. D genes are given only for firm matches. The size field is filled for only some rows; it gives once, few, many or a size class.

CDR3 protein | CDR3 DNA | clone size | J gene | V gene | D gene
CASSVVMAGGELFF | TGTGCCAGCAGCGTAGTAATGGCGGGAGGGGAGCTGTTTTTT | . | TRBJ2-2 | TRBV9 | .
CSTEDNEQFF | TGCAGCACGGAAGACAATGAGCAGTTCTTC | . | TRBJ2-1 | TRBV29-1 | .
CASSPGSSLELYEQYF | TGTGCCAGCAGCCCCGGCTCTTCTTTGGAGCTATACGAGCAGTACTTC | . | TRBJ2-7 | TRBV5-4 | .
CASSLQGAAHEQYF | TGTGCCAGCAGCTTGCAGGGGGCGGCCCACGAGCAGTACTTC | once | TRBJ2-7 | TRBV7-2 | TRBD1
CASSFSRQPQHF | TGTGCCAGCAGTTTCTCAAGACAGCCCCAGCATTTT | . | TRBJ1-5 | TRBV28 | .
CASSERGEVPRGTDTQYF | TGTGCCAGCAGTGAAAGGGGGGAGGTCCCCCGAGGCACAGATACGCAGTATTTT | once | TRBJ2-3 | TRBV6-1 | .
CASSLFDTGELFF | TGTGCCAGCAGTTTATTCGACACCGGGGAGCTGTTTTTT | . | TRBJ2-2 | TRBV27 | .
CASSQVGGQGINEQYF | TGCGCCAGCAGCCAAGTAGGGGGACAGGGGATCAACGAGCAGTACTTC | few | TRBJ2-7 | TRBV4-3 | TRBD1
CASSFGGAQPQHF | TGTGCCAGCAGTTTCGGGGGGGCTCAGCCCCAGCATTTT | few | TRBJ1-5 | TRBV28 | .
CASSFRTGAYEKLFF | TGTGCCAGCAGTTTCAGGACAGGGGCTTATGAAAAACTGTTTTTT | . | TRBJ1-4 | TRBV27 | TRBD1
CASSRTAVNTEAFF | TGTGCCAGCAGCAGGACGGCCGTGAACACTGAAGCTTTCTTT | . | TRBJ1-1 | TRBV5-8 | .
CASSETLTGAERTQYF | TGTGCCAGCAGTGAAACTCTTACAGGGGCCGAACGGACCCAGTACTTC | once | TRBJ2-5 | TRBV6-1 | TRBD1
CAWSVEDNTEAFF | TGTGCCTGGAGTGTAGAGGATAACACTGAAGCTTTCTTT | . | TRBJ1-1 | TRBV30 | .
CASSLGLSRLEQETQYF | TGTGCCAGCAGCTTAGGACTCTCGCGCCTCGAACAAGAGACCCAGTACTTC | . | TRBJ2-5 | TRBV11-3 | .
CASSLASGNTGELFF | TGCGCCAGCAGCTTGGCTAGCGGGAACACCGGGGAGCTGTTTTTT | . | TRBJ2-2 | TRBV5-1 | TRBD2
CASSLGLAGGENNEQFF | TGTGCCAGCTCACTGGGACTAGCGGGAGGGGAGAACAATGAGCAGTTCTTC | . | TRBJ2-1 | TRBV18 | TRBD2
CASSPGLAGTTDTQYF | TGTGCCAGCTCACCTGGACTAGCGGGGACCACAGATACGCAGTATTTT | . | TRBJ2-3 | TRBV18 | TRBD2
CASKEQGGSGSNQPQHF | TGTGCCAGCAAGGAACAAGGGGGTTCTGGGAGCAATCAGCCCCAGCATTTT | . | TRBJ1-5 | TRBV2 | .
CASSDRVMTSGANVLTF | TGTGCCAGCAGCGATAGGGTTATGACCTCTGGGGCCAACGTCCTGACTTTC | . | TRBJ2-6 | TRBV7-8 | .
CASSLGTKPYEQYF | TGTGCCAGCAGTTTAGGCACTAAACCCTACGAGCAGTACTTC | . | TRBJ2-7 | TRBV27 | .
CASSREVPSGRAGETQYF | TGCGCCAGCAGCCGCGAAGTCCCTAGCGGGAGGGCAGGAGAGACCCAGTACTTC | . | TRBJ2-5 | TRBV4-1 | TRBD2
CAWSVLTAGTEAFF | TGTGCCTGGAGTGTCTTGACAGCAGGCACTGAAGCTTTCTTT | few | TRBJ1-1 | TRBV30 | .
CASSRSGTGTQPQHF | TGTGCCAGCTCACGTTCCGGGACAGGGACTCAGCCCCAGCATTTT | . | TRBJ1-5 | TRBV18 | TRBD1
CASSPLSEGKETQYF | TGTGCCAGCTCACCACTAAGCGAGGGTAAAGAGACCCAGTACTTC | . | TRBJ2-5 | TRBV18 | .
CASSPGTTNTEAFF | TGTGCCAGCAGCCCCGGGACAACGAACACTGAAGCTTTCTTT | . | TRBJ1-1 | TRBV4-2 | .
CASSFAQGLGEQYF | TGTGCCAGCAGTTTCGCTCAGGGGTTGGGCGAGCAGTACTTC | . | TRBJ2-7 | TRBV28 | .
CASSSDNEQYF | TGTGCCAGCAGTTCAGACAACGAGCAGTACTTC | once | TRBJ2-7 | TRBV6-6 | .
CATSRDRVFETQYF | TGTGCCACCTCCAGGGACAGGGTTTTTGAGACCCAGTACTTC | . | TRBJ2-5 | TRBV18 | TRBD1
CASSIQGFNEKLFF | TGTGCCAGTAGCATCCAGGGATTTAATGAAAAACTGTTTTTT | few | TRBJ1-4 | TRBV19 | .
CASRKLAAVPGEQYF | TGTGCCAGCAGGAAACTAGCGGCGGTTCCTGGCGAGCAGTACTTC | . | TRBJ2-7 | TRBV6-5 | TRBD2
CASSLEAIGVNTEAFF | TGCGCCAGCAGCTTGGAGGCCATTGGAGTGAACACTGAAGCTTTCTTT | few | TRBJ1-1 | TRBV5-1 | .
CASSPTPGTGIYEQYF | TGTGCCAGCTCACCTACCCCCGGGACAGGGATCTATGAGCAGTACTTC | . | TRBJ2-7 | TRBV18 | TRBD1
CASRRGSSGPSYEQYF | TGTGCCAGCAGGCGAGGTAGTAGCGGGCCCTCCTACGAGCAGTACTTC | . | TRBJ2-7 | TRBV6-6 | TRBD2
CASSPEDRDRGPSNQPQHF | TGTGCCAGCAGCCCGGAAGACCGAGACAGGGGGCCTAGCAATCAGCCCCAGCATTTT | . | TRBJ1-5 | TRBV11-3 | TRBD1
CASSPKRDSRQYF | TGTGCCAGCAGCCCGAAACGGGACTCCCGGCAGTACTTC | few | TRBJ2-7 | TRBV7-3 | .
CASSPAGWGGEQFF | TGTGCCAGCTCACCTGCAGGGTGGGGTGGTGAGCAGTTCTTC | . | TRBJ2-1 | TRBV18 | .
CASSLAYEQYF | TGTGCCAGCAGCTTAGCCTACGAGCAGTACTTC | . | TRBJ2-7 | TRBV11-2 | .
CASSQDAGLWNTIYF | TGCGCCAGCAGCCAAGACGCGGGTTTGTGGAACACCATATATTTT | . | TRBJ1-3 | TRBV4-1 | .
CASSLNGLAGGDEQYF | TGTGCCAGCAGCTTAAACGGACTAGCGGGAGGTGACGAGCAGTACTTC | . | TRBJ2-7 | TRBV7-8 | TRBD2
CAIRDLLDNSPLHF | TGTGCCATCCGGGATCTGCTTGATAATTCACCCCTCCACTTT | . | TRBJ1-6 | TRBV10-3 | .
CASSPRGRGQGNTIYF | TGTGCCAGCAGCCCCCGCGGCAGGGGGCAAGGAAACACCATATATTTT | . | TRBJ1-3 | TRBV11-3 | TRBD1
CASSKELAGELFF | TGTGCCAGCAGCAAAGAACTAGCCGGGGAGCTGTTTTTT | . | TRBJ2-2 | TRBV7-3 | .
CASSFSSGTPSDTQYF | TGTGCCAGCAGCTTCTCTAGCGGGACCCCTTCAGATACGCAGTATTTT | . | TRBJ2-3 | TRBV5-6 | TRBD2
CASSPLGQGNYEQYF | TGTGCCAGCTCACCACTCGGACAGGGTAATTACGAGCAGTACTTC | . | TRBJ2-7 | TRBV18 | TRBD1
CASQSYEQYF | TGTGCCAGCCAAAGCTACGAGCAGTACTTC | . | TRBJ2-7 | TRBV27 | .